The 4 T cell receptor beta chains below come from one sample, sequenced in a study of T cells expressing NK-cell markers. From the 5' RACE reads, TCRdb lists one entry per CDR3 protein and no DNA. The table lists approximately 420,000 distinct CDR3 sequences. Material for sequencing was blood T cells: a sorted CD56 or NKG2C T cell subset, CD4+ or CD8+ T cells, or bulk PBMC T cells (not recorded which). Source of these receptors: a woman between 50 and 59 years old in good health.

The genes are TRBV29-1 and TRBJ2-2; the TCRdb D gene call, TRBD2, has no DNA to confirm it. CDR1 is SQVTM and CDR2 is ANQGSEA in the germline V gene. There are 17 residues in the CDR3. The CDR3 loop reads CSVEDRDLREGPGELFF.

This CDR3 is CSARSGGGNLRTDTQYF. The V and J genes are TRBV20-1 and TRBJ2-3; TCRdb calls TRBD2, which cannot be checked without DNA. In germline, CDR1 is DFQATT, CDR2 SNEGSKA (reference sequence). The length of the CDR3 is 17 residues.

The chain uses TRBV9 and TRBJ2-2. The CDR3 extends over 14 amino acids. Germline CDR1 is SGDLS and CDR2 is YYNGEE. This CDR3 reads CASSVVTNTGELFF.

V is TRBV5-1 and J is TRBJ2-1; TCRdb's D call of TRBD1 is untestable without DNA. CDR3 length: 12 amino acids. Germline CDR1 and CDR2: SGHRS and YFSETQ. CDR3 sequence: CASSLEGIEQFF. Full variable domain (remainder filled in from reference TRBV5-1 and TRBJ2-1): KAGVTQTPRYLIKTRGQQVTLSCSPISGHRSVSWYQQTPGQGLQFLFEYFSETQRNKGNFPGRFSGRQFSNSRSEMNVSTLELGDSALYLCASSLEGIEQFFGPGTRLTVL.